Detailed here is one T cell receptor (beta chain). Antigen unknown. Trimming pared 6 bases from V and 2 bases from J, leaving 16 bases between. This CDR3 region has 16 residues. Germline V gives CDR1 LGHNT, CDR2 FRNRAP. This sample was taken from a study of T cell repertoires in cytomegalovirus infection. TCRdb re-derived calls from the reads in MiXCR, one entry per CDR3 protein. The sample has about a million distinct CDR3 sequences; approximately 31% are singletons. This specimen consisted of cultured CD8+ T cells from PBMCs, obtained from culture after CMV antigen stimulation. The chain couples TRBV12-5 to TRBJ1-4; D uncertain. The clonotype originates from a human donor in good health (CMV status not recorded). Some clones in this sample may be carry-over from other donors' samples. This chain's CDR3 is CASGFLYSGTNEKLFF. CDR3 nucleotides: TGTGCTAGTGGATTCTTGTACTCCGGGACTAATGAAAAACTGTTTTTT.